This TCR beta chain was obtained from a study of cytomegalovirus exposure and HLA in healthy donors. General study results and limits: As a later analysis revealed, the rate of TCR association differed by HLA locus, with DRB1 most and HLA-C fewest. The study designated about 160 TCR beta chains cytomegalovirus-associated.

With 60 Vbeta and 13 Jbeta primers, the PCR was carried out. TCRdb keeps only in-frame clones here, not all; method: immunoSEQ multiplex PCR. The sample shows around 120,000 clones, 80% of them seen only once. As regards this clone: Its antigen is currently unknown.

What was sequenced was PBMCs. The TCR originated in a female donor in good health and CMV-seropositive.

CDR3 residues: CASSGTGNGPQHF. The CDR3 DNA sequence: TGTGCCAGCAGCGGGACAGGGAACGGGCCCCAGCATTTT. The gene calls are TRBV6-1 and TRBJ1-5, with TRBD1 matching 9 bases. Germline CDR1 reads MNHNS; CDR2 reads SASEGT. CDR3 length: 13 residues. The ends lost 6 bases at V and 9 bases at J; junction bases unmatched: 6.